Shown below are 22 T cell receptor beta chains from a single sample sequenced in a study of blood T cell repertoires in COVID-19. Using immunoSEQ multiplex PCR, the repertoire was profiled, and TCRdb retains in-frame clones only, with some absent. The sample carries around 300,000 clones, about nine tenths recorded once. The specimen was peripheral blood. The receptor source for this set is a woman in her twenties or thirties with active or convalescent COVID-19.

The rearrangement uses TRBV6-2 or TRBV6-3 and TRBJ2-7, with D maybe TRBD2 (6 bases). Germline V lookup: CDR1 MNHEY, CDR2 SVGEGT. CDR3 length: 13 amino acids. Trimming cost V 4 bases and J 4 bases, with 11 bases left between them. The CDR3 nucleotides are TGTGCCAGCAGTTCGCTTGGGGGGTACGAGCAGTACTTC. It is translated as CASSSLGGYEQYF.

The rearrangement uses TRBV5-4 and TRBJ1-5; no reliable D call. In germline, CDR1 is SGHNT, CDR2 YYREEE (reference sequence). The ends were cut back, 3 bases at V and 0 bases at J, with 16 bases in the middle. The length of the CDR3 is 17 residues. This CDR3 reads CASSSGLFLYSNQPQHF. In nucleotides, the CDR3 is TGTGCCAGCAGCTCTGGACTGTTTTTATATAGCAATCAGCCCCAGCATTTT.

This clone was detected only once. The chain links TRBV29-1 to TRBJ2-1; tentative D call: TRBD2 (5 bases). Germline V gene sequence: CDR1 SQVTM, CDR2 ANQGSEA. Trimming left V 4 bases short and J 8 bases short, with 18 bases between. The CDR3 runs 14 residues. The CDR3 loop is CSVVSSIGLHEQFF. The CDR3 nucleotides read TGCAGCGTTGTGTCTAGCATCGGTCTCCATGAGCAGTTCTTC.

The chain is built from TRBV10-3 and TRBJ1-4; D is possibly TRBD1 (6 bases). The germline V and J ends were trimmed by 6 bases and 5 bases, with 16 bases remaining between them. Germline CDR1 reads ENHRY; CDR2 reads SYGVKD. The length of the CDR3 is 15 residues. CDR3 in DNA: TGTGCCATCAGGGGGGCAGGGGCGCCAAATGAAAAACTGTTTTTT. It specifies CAIRGAGAPNEKLFF.

The rearrangement links TRBV4-2 to TRBJ2-2, with D perhaps TRBD2 (7 bases). Trimming stripped 0 bases from V and 3 bases from J, with 11 bases between. Germline V gene lookup returns CDR1 LGHNA and CDR2 YNFKEQ. The CDR3 length is 16 residues. This chain's CDR3 is CASSQDRGGDTGELFF. The CDR3 DNA follows: TGTGCCAGCAGCCAAGATCGAGGGGGGGACACCGGGGAGCTGTTTTTT.

The chain joins TRBV5-5 to TRBJ2-3, with a possible D match to TRBD1 (5 bases). With 0 bases removed from V and 1 base from J, the gap between germline ends came to 12 bases. CDR1 is SGHKS and CDR2 is YYEKEE in the germline V gene (reference sequence). CDR3 size: 16 residues. CDR3 nucleotides: TGTGCCAGCAGCTTGGCGGACACGAGACGCACAGATACGCAGTATTTT. It encodes CASSLADTRRTDTQYF.

This chain connects TRBV24-1 to TRBJ2-5; D may be TRBD2 (6 bases). Looked up from germline, CDR1 is KGHDR and CDR2 is SFDVKD. Trimming cost V 2 bases and J 5 bases, with 17 bases left between them. CDR3 length: 16 amino acids. CDR3 coding DNA: TGTGCCACCAGTGATTGGTCGGAACTAGCTACGGAGACCCAGTACTTC. Translating it yields CATSDWSELATETQYF.

The genes are TRBV7-2 and TRBJ2-5; 9 nucleotides match TRBD2. V lost 5 bases and J lost 5; bases outside the gene matches: 6. This CDR3 spans 14 amino acids. CDR1 and CDR2 from the germline V gene are SGHTA and FQGNSA. The CDR3 here is CASSGGLAEETQYF. DNA for the CDR3: TGTGCCAGCAGCGGGGGACTAGCAGAGGAGACCCAGTACTTC.

This chain links TRBV28 with TRBJ2-3, with TRBD2 identical over 8 bases. Trimming at V came to 2 bases and at J to 4 bases, leaving 8 bases not matched to a gene. Germline V gene lookup returns CDR1 MDHEN and CDR2 SYDVKM. This CDR3 is 16 amino acids long. The CDR3 loop is CASSLRTGGPADTQYF. DNA for the CDR3: TGTGCCAGCAGTTTACGTACGGGGGGGCCCGCAGATACGCAGTATTTT.

This chain connects TRBV6-4 to TRBJ2-3; D is unclear. The CDR3 is made up of 14 amino acids. Trimming left V 0 bases short and J 3 bases short, with 7 bases between. Germline V gene data show CDR1 as MRHNA and CDR2 as SNTAGT. In DNA, the CDR3 is TGTGCCAGCAGTGACTCACAGATAACAGATACGCAGTATTTT. This codes for CASSDSQITDTQYF.

The chain combines TRBV18 with TRBJ1-3, with unresolved D. Germline V gene sequence: CDR1 KGHSH, CDR2 LQKENI. Trimming removed 2 bases at V and 0 bases at J, with 8 bases between. The CDR3 sequence is 15 residues long. The chain's CDR3 is CASSPEATSGNTIYF. In DNA form, the CDR3 reads TGTGCCAGCTCACCAGAGGCGACCTCTGGAAACACCATATATTTT.

This chain connects TRBV6-2 or TRBV6-3 to TRBJ1-4, with TRBD1 identical over 9 bases. Germline V gene data show CDR1 as MNHEY and CDR2 as SVGEGT. CDR3 length equals 18 residues. After removal of 2 bases from V and 0 bases from J, the junction contained 7 bases not matched to a gene. CDR3 residues: CASSYRRRTGATNEKLFF. In nucleotides, the CDR3 is TGTGCCAGCAGTTACCGGAGAAGGACAGGGGCAACTAATGAAAAACTGTTTTTT.

The V gene is TRBV27, the J gene TRBJ1-5; possible D gene TRBD1, 5 bases. This CDR3 contains 14 residues. Trimming removed 1 base at V and 8 bases at J, with 12 bases between. The germline gives CDR1 MNHEY, CDR2 SMNVEV (reference sequence). CDR3 loop: CASSLWGEGEPQHF. The CDR3 coding sequence is TGTGCCAGCAGTTTATGGGGGGAGGGAGAGCCCCAGCATTTT.

This chain connects TRBV6-6 to TRBJ2-5, with D maybe TRBD1 (6 bases). V was cut by 2 bases and J by 1 base, with 11 bases left in between. Germline values: CDR1 MNHNY, CDR2 SVGAGI (reference sequence). This CDR3 has 15 amino acids. This CDR3 is CASSYADRIQETQYF. The CDR3 DNA reads as TGTGCCAGCAGTTACGCCGACAGGATCCAAGAGACCCAGTACTTC.

The rearrangement links TRBV7-2 to TRBJ1-6, with 8 nucleotides matching TRBD1. CDR1 SGHTA and CDR2 FQGNSA come from the germline V gene. This CDR3 comprises 14 residues. J lost 8 bases, V lost 6 bases, and 6 bases had no gene match. CDR3 coding DNA: TGTGCCAGCAGAATAGCAGGGGGCGATTCACCCCTCCACTTT. This codes for CASRIAGGDSPLHF.

V is TRBV27 and J is TRBJ2-4, with D maybe TRBD1 (5 bases). Per the germline V gene, CDR1 is MNHEY and CDR2 is SMNVEV (reference sequence). The CDR3 runs to 15 residues. V lost 5 bases and J lost 0, with 11 bases in between. CDR3 nucleotide sequence: TGTGCCAGCAGTCCGACAGTCCTAGCCAAAAACATTCAGTACTTC. Translation gives CASSPTVLAKNIQYF.

The chain uses TRBV3-1 (or the pseudogene TRBV3-2) and TRBJ2-5, with D maybe TRBD1 (6 bases). V lost 6 bases and J 4 bases, leaving 18 bases between the germline ends. From germline, CDR1 is LGHDT and CDR2 YNNKEL (reference sequence). CDR3 size: 15 residues. This CDR3 reads CASRSRTVLRETQYF. CDR3 DNA sequence: TGTGCCAGCAGAAGTAGGACAGTCCTCCGAGAGACCCAGTACTTC.

The V and J genes are TRBV5-4 and TRBJ2-3; 10 bases map to TRBD2. In germline, CDR1 is SGHNT, CDR2 YYREEE (reference sequence). Unmatched junction bases numbered 5, after V lost 0 bases and J lost 1 base. The CDR3 is 17 amino acids. This CDR3 reads CASSLVASGGRTDTQYF. In DNA form, the CDR3 reads TGTGCCAGCAGCTTGGTGGCTAGCGGGGGCCGCACAGATACGCAGTATTTT.

The chain uses TRBV20-1 and TRBJ2-3, with 9 positions matching TRBD2. Germline values: CDR1 DFQATT, CDR2 SNEGSKA (reference sequence). With V trimmed by 3 bases and J by 5 bases, 9 bases remained unmatched. The CDR3 loop spans 15 amino acids. The DNA for the CDR3 is TGCAGTGCTAGTCGGGCGGGGGGGCCAGGAGATACGCAGTATTTT. It yields the protein CSASRAGGPGDTQYF.

This chain links TRBV30 with TRBJ1-1, with TRBD1 as a possible D gene (5 bases). V lost 3 bases and J lost 2, with 10 bases in between. This CDR3 comprises 13 residues. Per the germline V gene, CDR1 is GTSNPN and CDR2 is SVGIG (reference sequence). CDR3 nucleotides: TGTGCCTGGAGCGACAGCCTAAACACTGAAGCTTTCTTT. As protein: CAWSDSLNTEAFF. The complete variable domain, with remaining parts taken from reference TRBV30 and TRBJ1-1, reads SQTIHQWPATLVQPVGSPLSLECTVEGTSNPNLYWYRQAAGRGLQLLFYSVGIGQISSEVPQNLSASRPQDRQFILSSKKLLLSDSGFYLCAWSDSLNTEAFFGQGTRLTVV.

The V gene is TRBV20-1, the J gene TRBJ1-3, with D perhaps TRBD1 (5 bases). Deletions cut 3 bases from V and 0 bases from J, with 9 bases between. This CDR3 spans 14 amino acids. Germline V gene data show CDR1 as DFQATT and CDR2 as SNEGSKA (reference sequence). CDR3 region: CSASKGSSGNTIYF. The CDR3 nucleotides read TGCAGTGCTAGTAAGGGGTCCTCTGGAAACACCATATATTTT.

Here the CDR3 reads CATSREERGKESNQPQHF. The CDR3 DNA follows: TGTGCCACCAGCAGAGAAGAAAGGGGTAAAGAGAGCAATCAGCCCCAGCATTTT. The gene calls are TRBV15 and TRBJ1-5; tentative D call: TRBD1 (5 bases). The length of the CDR3 is 18 residues. V was cut by 0 bases and J by 1 base, with 16 bases left in between. Germline CDR1 and CDR2: LNHNV and YYDKDF (reference sequence).